These T cell receptor beta chains were read from a single sample in a study of response to subunit inactivated influenza vaccine. TCRdb recomputed calls from the RT-PCR reads with MiXCR, one row per CDR3 protein. Of some 550,000 distinct CDR3 sequences listed, approximately 22% are singletons. A further study also used this sample, focusing on T cells expressing NK-cell markers.

The sequenced sample was CD4+ T cells sorted from PBMCs, obtained roughly 13 days after vaccination. These receptors were obtained from a man aged 50-59 years who received an inactivated influenza vaccine. Each CDR3 is given with its conserved first and last residue. A D gene is named only where the DNA matches it firmly. Part of the rows lack a size; the others show once, few, many or a class for expanded clones.

TRBJ2-6,TRBV4-3,NA,TRBD2,TGCGCTTCGGGGGGGAACCAACCCTCTGGGGCCAACGTCCTGACTTTC,CASGGNQPSGANVLTF
TRBJ1-1,TRBV11-2,once,NA,TGTGCCAGCAGCGTAACCGACAGCACTGAAGCTTTCTTT,CASSVTDSTEAFF
TRBJ2-3,TRBV6-1,few,NA,TGTGCCAGCAGCCCCGTACTCGGCATTACGCAGTATTTT,CASSPVLGITQYF
TRBJ2-7,TRBV29-1,once,TRBD1,TGCAGCGTCGGACAGGTGTCAGGTGAGCAGTACTTC,CSVGQVSGEQYF
TRBJ2-2,TRBV14,NA,NA,TGTGCCAGCAGCCAGTGGAACACCGGGGAGCTGTTTTTT,CASSQWNTGELFF
TRBJ1-1,TRBV12-3/TRBV12-4,NA,NA,TGTGCCAGCAAAGGGCACCTGAACACTGAAGCTTTCTTT,CASKGHLNTEAFF
TRBJ1-1,TRBV28,many,NA,TGTGCCAGCAGTTTTATGGTGAACACTGAAGCTTTCTTT,CASSFMVNTEAFF
TRBJ2-7,TRBV12-3/TRBV12-4,NA,NA,TGTGCCAGCAGTTCAGGGACTCGCTACGAGCAGTACTTC,CASSSGTRYEQYF
TRBJ2-3,TRBV20-1,many,NA,TGCAGTGCTAGACGGGGGGCTAGGGCAGATACGCAGTATTTT,CSARRGARADTQYF
TRBJ2-7,TRBV6-5,few,NA,TGTGCCAGCAGTGACTCGAATTCTGAGCAGTACTTC,CASSDSNSEQYF
TRBJ1-2,TRBV5-4,few,TRBD1,TGTGCCAGCAGCCCTCAAGGCCAGGGGGCAAAACGTGGCTACACCTTC,CASSPQGQGAKRGYTF
TRBJ1-5,TRBV20-1,few,NA,TGCAGTGCTAGAGAATTGCGCGGACCCAGCAATCAGCCCCAGCATTTT,CSARELRGPSNQPQHF
TRBJ1-1,TRBV5-1,NA,NA,TGCGCCAGCAGCCGGGCAGGACGGGAAGCTTTCTTT,CASSRAGREAFF
TRBJ1-1,TRBV28,NA,NA,TGTGCCAGCAGTCAGAGGAAGGCTGAAGCTTTCTTT,CASSQRKAEAFF
TRBJ1-5,TRBV2,NA,TRBD1,TGTGCCAGCAGTAATCCCCGGGACAGGGGAAATCAGCCCCAGCATTTT,CASSNPRDRGNQPQHF
TRBJ2-6,TRBV30,few,NA,TGTGCCTGGGTGACAGGACTCTCTGGGGCCAACGTCCTGACTTTC,CAWVTGLSGANVLTF
TRBJ2-7,TRBV6-2/TRBV6-3,NA,TRBD1,TGTGCCAGCAGAACAGGGGTCTCCTACGAGCAGTACTTC,CASRTGVSYEQYF
TRBJ2-2,TRBV5-1,NA,NA,TGCGCCAGCAGCTTGGCGTTCAGGACGAACACCGGGGAGCTGTTTTTT,CASSLAFRTNTGELFF
TRBJ2-1,TRBV4-2,few,TRBD2,TGTGCCAGCAGCCAAGTTGACGGGGGGAACAATGAGCAGTTCTTC,CASSQVDGGNNEQFF
TRBJ2-7,TRBV5-1,few,TRBD2,TGCGCCAGCAGCTTACAGACTAGCAGCGGCGACGAGCAGTACTTC,CASSLQTSSGDEQYF
TRBJ2-3,TRBV24-1,NA,TRBD2,TGTGCCACCAGTGATTTGTCTAGCGGGGACGTAGATACGCAGTATTTT,CATSDLSSGDVDTQYF
TRBJ2-1,TRBV7-3,NA,NA,TGTGCCAGCAGCTCAGGCAGGACGAATGAGCAGTTCTTC,CASSSGRTNEQFF
TRBJ1-2,TRBV7-9,NA,NA,TGTGCCAGCAGCTTAGGGCAGACTGTGGGCTACACCTTC,CASSLGQTVGYTF